This is a list of T cell receptor beta chains from one sample in a study of T cell responses to AZD1222 COVID-19 vaccine. Produced via immunoSEQ multiplex PCR; TCRdb's table is partial and in-frame only. The sample shows more than 110,000 clones, roughly 90% of them seen only once. Sample: peripheral blood, taken on day 0 of AZD1222 vaccination. The receptors were gathered from an adult in good health. The conserved cysteine and the conserved F or W are not part of the CDR3 here.

j_call v_call cdr3_aa
TRBJ2-2 TRBV28 ASRGIAGIAGELF
TRBJ1-1 TRBV5-5 ASSLELLAEAF
TRBJ2-2 TRBV6-2/TRBV6-3 ASSRTISGSVGGELF
TRBJ1-4 TRBV5-1 ASSSNREKLF
TRBJ1-1 TRBV7-2 ASSQPSEGENTEAF
TRBJ2-7 TRBV27 ASRLTQGREQY
TRBJ2-4 TRBV15 ATSRDGEGWPENIQY
TRBJ1-2 TRBV6-2/TRBV6-3 ASSSTGTNYGYT
TRBJ1-5 TRBV5-5 ASSLWGNSNQPQH
TRBJ1-1 TRBV11-3 ASSLGTGENTEAF
TRBJ2-5 TRBV19 ASSGQGLGETQY
TRBJ1-6 TRBV5-6 ASRSRAQWNLNSPLH
TRBJ1-1 TRBV6-5 GTGTGGEAF
TRBJ1-5 TRBV28 ASSFLSYQPQH
TRBJ2-7 TRBV21-1 ASSKAPVSYEQY
TRBJ2-1 TRBV7-9 ASSLSLARFNEQF
TRBJ1-5 TRBV7-6 ASSLGRNSNQPQH
TRBJ2-7 TRBV30 AWSVVGPGEQY
TRBJ2-2 TRBV5-4 ASSLGEIAGSAGELF
TRBJ2-5 TRBV5-1 ASKAEGETQY
TRBJ1-5 TRBV6-4 ASIFGQGAHQPQH
TRBJ1-1 TRBV11-2 ASSLVWSEGVNTEAF
TRBJ1-1 TRBV3-1/TRBV3-2 ASSQVGTVGAKAF
TRBJ2-7 TRBV7-6 ASSLRGQGTYEQY
TRBJ2-5 TRBV2 ASSRERPALETQY
TRBJ2-7 TRBV6-6 ASSYGWAVGDEQY
TRBJ1-2 TRBV10-3 AISPTVYGYT
TRBJ1-1 TRBV7-3 ASSYELGENTEAF
TRBJ2-7 TRBV5-1 ASSLATSGSLYEQY
TRBJ2-3 TRBV19 ASSASGRTFPRSSTDTQY
TRBJ1-6 TRBV7-2 ASSPTGAPPLH
TRBJ1-6 TRBV4-1 ASSQDRQGIYSPLH
TRBJ2-7 TRBV9 ASSVDSGVTYEQY
TRBJ1-2 TRBV27 ASSQGAGSGYT
TRBJ1-2 TRBV19 ASSALQGVYGYT
TRBJ2-7 TRBV10-3 AISEDRWPEQY
TRBJ2-1 TRBV28 ASSPGDRSEQF
TRBJ2-2 TRBV28 ASSTSEGRETPGELF
TRBJ1-1 TRBV27 ASSLGAGAGMNTEAF
TRBJ2-7 TRBV6-2/TRBV6-3 ASSYSRGAGAYEQY
TRBJ2-1 TRBV7-7 ASSLTGDYNEQF
TRBJ2-3 TRBV21-1 ASSITPDRATDTQY
TRBJ1-4 TRBV5-1 ASSLRGLNEKLF
TRBJ1-6 TRBV19 ASSKSQGNSPLH
TRBJ2-1 TRBV20-1 SGVVRDEQF
TRBJ1-1 TRBV7-9 ASSPDSGGTEAF
TRBJ1-5 TRBV19 ASRKYREGGQPQH
TRBJ1-6 TRBV15 ATSLVDRATSPLH
TRBJ2-7 TRBV6-6 ASSSSGRIHEQY
TRBJ2-2 TRBV18 ASSRNREAEGELF
TRBJ1-6 TRBV21-1 ASSAFLWVREGNSPLH
TRBJ2-1 TRBV20-1 SASTLARSYNEQF
TRBJ2-1 TRBV24-1 ATRAGAYNEQF